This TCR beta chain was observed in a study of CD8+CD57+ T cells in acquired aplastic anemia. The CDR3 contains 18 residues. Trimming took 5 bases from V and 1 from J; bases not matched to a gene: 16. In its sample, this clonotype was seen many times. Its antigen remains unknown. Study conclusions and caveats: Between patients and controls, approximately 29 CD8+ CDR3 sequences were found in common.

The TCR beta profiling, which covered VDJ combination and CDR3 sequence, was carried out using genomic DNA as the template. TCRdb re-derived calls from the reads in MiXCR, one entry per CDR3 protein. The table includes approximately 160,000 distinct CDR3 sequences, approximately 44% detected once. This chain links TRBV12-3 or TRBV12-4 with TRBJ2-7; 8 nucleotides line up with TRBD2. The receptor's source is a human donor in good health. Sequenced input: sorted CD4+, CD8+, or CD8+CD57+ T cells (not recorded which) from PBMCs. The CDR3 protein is CASSTHVGGTSGSYEQYF. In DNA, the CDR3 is TGTGCCAGCAGTACACACGTTGGGGGTACTAGCGGATCCTACGAGCAGTACTTC.